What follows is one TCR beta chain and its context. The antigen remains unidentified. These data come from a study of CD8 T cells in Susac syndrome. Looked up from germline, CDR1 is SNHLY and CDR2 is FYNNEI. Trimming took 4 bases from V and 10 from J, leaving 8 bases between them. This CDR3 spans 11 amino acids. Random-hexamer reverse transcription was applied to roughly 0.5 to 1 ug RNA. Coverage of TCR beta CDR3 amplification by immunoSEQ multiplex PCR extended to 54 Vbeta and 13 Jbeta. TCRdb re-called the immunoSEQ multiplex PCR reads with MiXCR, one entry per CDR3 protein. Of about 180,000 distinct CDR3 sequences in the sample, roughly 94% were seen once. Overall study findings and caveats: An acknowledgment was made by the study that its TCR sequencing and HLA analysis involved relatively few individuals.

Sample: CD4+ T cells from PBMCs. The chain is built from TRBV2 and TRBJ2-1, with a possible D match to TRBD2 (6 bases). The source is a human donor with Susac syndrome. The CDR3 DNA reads TGTGCCAGCAGTGCCGGAGGGGAGCAGTTCTTC. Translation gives CASSAGGEQFF.